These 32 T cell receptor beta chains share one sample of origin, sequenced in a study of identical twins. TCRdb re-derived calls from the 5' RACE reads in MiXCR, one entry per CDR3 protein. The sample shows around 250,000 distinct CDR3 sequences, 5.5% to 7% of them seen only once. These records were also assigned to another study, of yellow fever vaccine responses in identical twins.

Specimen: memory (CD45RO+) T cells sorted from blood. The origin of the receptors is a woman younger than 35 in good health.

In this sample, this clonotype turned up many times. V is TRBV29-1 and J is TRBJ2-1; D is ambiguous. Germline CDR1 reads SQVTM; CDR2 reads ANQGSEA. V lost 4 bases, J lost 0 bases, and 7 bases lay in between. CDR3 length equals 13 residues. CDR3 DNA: TGCAGCGTTGGCATAAGCTCCTACAATGAGCAGTTCTTC. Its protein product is CSVGISSYNEQFF.

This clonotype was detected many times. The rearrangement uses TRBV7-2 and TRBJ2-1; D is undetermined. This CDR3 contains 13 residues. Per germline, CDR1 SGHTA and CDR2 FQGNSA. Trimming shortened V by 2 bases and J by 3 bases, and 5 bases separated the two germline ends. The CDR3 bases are TGTGCCAGCAGCTTACTAGGCTACAATGAGCAGTTCTTC. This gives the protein CASSLLGYNEQFF.

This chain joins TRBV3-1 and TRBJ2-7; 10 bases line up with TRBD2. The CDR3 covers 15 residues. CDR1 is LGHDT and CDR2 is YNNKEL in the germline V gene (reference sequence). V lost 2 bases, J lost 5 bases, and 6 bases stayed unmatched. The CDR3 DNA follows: TGTGCCAGCAGCCAACTTCTAGCGGGAGAGAACGAGCAGTACTTC. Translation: CASSQLLAGENEQYF.

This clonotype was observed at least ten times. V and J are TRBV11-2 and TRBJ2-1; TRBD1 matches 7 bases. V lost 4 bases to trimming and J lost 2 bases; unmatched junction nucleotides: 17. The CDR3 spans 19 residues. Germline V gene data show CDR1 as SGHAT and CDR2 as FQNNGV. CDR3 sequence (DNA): TGTGCCAGCAGCTATCGAAGGGACAGCAAGGTCCTGGCCTACAATGAGCAGTTCTTC. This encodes CASSYRRDSKVLAYNEQFF.

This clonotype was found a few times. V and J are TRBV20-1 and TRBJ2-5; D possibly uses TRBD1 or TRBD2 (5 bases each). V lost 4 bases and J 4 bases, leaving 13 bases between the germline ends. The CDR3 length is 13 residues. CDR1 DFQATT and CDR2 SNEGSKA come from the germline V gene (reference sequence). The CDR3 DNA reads TGCAGTGCTACTCCGGGGCCTGGAGAGACCCAGTACTTC. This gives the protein CSATPGPGETQYF.

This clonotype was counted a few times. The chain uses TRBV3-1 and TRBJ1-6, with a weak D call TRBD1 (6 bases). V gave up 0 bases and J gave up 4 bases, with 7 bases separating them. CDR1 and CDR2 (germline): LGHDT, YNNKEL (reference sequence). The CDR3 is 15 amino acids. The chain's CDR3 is CASSQDGQYNSPLHF. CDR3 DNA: TGTGCCAGCAGCCAAGATGGACAGTATAATTCACCCCTCCACTTT.

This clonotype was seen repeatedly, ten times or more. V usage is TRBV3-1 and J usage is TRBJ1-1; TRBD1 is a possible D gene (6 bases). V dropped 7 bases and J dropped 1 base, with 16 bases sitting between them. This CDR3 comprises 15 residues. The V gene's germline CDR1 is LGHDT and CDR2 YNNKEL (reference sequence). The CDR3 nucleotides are TGTGCCAGCACCCCGGACGGAGGGGGGAACACTGAAGCTTTCTTT. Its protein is CASTPDGGGNTEAFF.

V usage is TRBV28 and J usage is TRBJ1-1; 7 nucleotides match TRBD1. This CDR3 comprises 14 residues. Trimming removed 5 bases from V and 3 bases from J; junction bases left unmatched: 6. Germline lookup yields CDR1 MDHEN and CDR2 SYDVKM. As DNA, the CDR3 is TGTGCCAGCAGTCCTATCGACAGGGACACTGAAGCTTTCTTT. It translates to CASSPIDRDTEAFF.

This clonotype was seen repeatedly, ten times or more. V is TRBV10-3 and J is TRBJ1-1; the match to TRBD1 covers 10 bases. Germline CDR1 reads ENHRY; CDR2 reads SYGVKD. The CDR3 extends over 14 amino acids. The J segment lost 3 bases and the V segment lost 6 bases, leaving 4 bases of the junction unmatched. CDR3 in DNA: TGTGCCATCAGGGGGGACAGGGGTGACACTGAAGCTTTCTTT. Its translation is CAIRGDRGDTEAFF.

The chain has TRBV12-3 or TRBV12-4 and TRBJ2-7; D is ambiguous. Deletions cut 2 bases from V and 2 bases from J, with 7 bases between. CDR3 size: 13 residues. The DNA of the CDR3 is TGTGCCAGCAGTTTACACAACACCTACGAGCAGTACTTC. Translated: CASSLHNTYEQYF.

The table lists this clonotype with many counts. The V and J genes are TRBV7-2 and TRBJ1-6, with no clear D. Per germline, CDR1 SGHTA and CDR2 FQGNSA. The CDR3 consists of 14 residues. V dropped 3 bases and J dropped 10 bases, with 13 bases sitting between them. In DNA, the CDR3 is TGTGCCAGCAGCTTGGGCAGGACGGGCTCACCCCTCCACTTT. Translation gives CASSLGRTGSPLHF.

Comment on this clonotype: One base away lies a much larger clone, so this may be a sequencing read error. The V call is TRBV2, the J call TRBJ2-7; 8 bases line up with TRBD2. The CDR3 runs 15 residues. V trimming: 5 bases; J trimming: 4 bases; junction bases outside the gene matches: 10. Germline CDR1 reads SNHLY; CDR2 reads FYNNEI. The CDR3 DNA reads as TGTGCCAGCAGTAGAGGAGCGGGAGATAGATACGAGCAGTACTTC. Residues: CASSRGAGDRYEQYF.

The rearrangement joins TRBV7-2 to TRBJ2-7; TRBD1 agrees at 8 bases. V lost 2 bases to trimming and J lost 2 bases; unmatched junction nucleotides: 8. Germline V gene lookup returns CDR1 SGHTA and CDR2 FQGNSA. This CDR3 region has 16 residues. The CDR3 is CASSLTAGTGTYEQYF. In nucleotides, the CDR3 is TGTGCCAGCAGCTTAACAGCCGGGACAGGCACCTACGAGCAGTACTTC. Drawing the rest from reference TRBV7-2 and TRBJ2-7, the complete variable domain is GAGVSQSPSNKVTEKGKDVELRCDPISGHTALYWYRQSLGQGLEFLIYFQGNSAPDKSGLPSDRFSAERTGGSVSTLTIQRTQQEDSAVYLCASSLTAGTGTYEQYFGPGTRLTVT.

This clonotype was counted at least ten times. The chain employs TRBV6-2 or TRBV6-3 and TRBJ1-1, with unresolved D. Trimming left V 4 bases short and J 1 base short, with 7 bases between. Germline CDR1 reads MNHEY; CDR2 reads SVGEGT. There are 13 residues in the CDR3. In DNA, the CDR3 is TGTGCCAGCAGTTCCTGGGGGAACACTGAAGCTTTCTTT. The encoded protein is CASSSWGNTEAFF.

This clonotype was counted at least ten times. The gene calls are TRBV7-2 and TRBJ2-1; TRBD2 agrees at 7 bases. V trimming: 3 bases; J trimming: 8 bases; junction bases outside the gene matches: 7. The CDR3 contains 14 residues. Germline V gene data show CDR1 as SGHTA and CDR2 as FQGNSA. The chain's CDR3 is CASSLSGGRDEQFF. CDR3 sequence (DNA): TGTGCCAGCAGCTTGTCGGGAGGCCGGGATGAGCAGTTCTTC.

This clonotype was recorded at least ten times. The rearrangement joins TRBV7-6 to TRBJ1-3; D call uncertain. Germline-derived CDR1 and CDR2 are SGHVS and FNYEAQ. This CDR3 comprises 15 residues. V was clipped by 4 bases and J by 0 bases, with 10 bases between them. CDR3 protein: CASSSTVFSGNTIYF. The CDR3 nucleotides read TGTGCCAGCAGCTCCACGGTCTTCTCTGGAAACACCATATATTTT.

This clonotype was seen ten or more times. Here the CDR3 DNA reads TGTGCCAGCAGCTGGGACAGTTCCTACGAGCAGTACTTC. Its protein is CASSWDSSYEQYF. The V and J genes are TRBV7-8 and TRBJ2-7; 7 bases line up with TRBD1. CDR1 is SGHVS and CDR2 is FQNEAQ in the germline V gene. With 4 bases clipped from V and 1 base from J, the junction kept 1 base outside the gene matches. The CDR3 totals 13 residues.

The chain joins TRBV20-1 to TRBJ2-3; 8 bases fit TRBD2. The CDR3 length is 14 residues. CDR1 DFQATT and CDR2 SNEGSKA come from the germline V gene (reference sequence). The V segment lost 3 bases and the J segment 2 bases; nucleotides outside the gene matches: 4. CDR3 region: CSARKTSVTDTQYF. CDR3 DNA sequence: TGCAGTGCTAGGAAGACTAGCGTCACAGATACGCAGTATTTT.

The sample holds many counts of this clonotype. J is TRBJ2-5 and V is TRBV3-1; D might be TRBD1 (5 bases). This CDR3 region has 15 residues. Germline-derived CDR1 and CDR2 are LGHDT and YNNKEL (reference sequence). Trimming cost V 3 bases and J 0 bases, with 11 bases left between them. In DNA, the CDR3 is TGTGCCAGCAGCCAGGTGGGGCACTACCAAGAGACCCAGTACTTC. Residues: CASSQVGHYQETQYF.

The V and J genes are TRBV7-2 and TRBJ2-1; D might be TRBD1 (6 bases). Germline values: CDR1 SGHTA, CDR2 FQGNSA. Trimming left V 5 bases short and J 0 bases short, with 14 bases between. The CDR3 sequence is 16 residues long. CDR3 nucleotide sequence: TGTGCCAGCAGCACACAGGGCCAAAGCTCCTACAATGAGCAGTTCTTC. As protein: CASSTQGQSSYNEQFF.

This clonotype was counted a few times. As DNA, the CDR3 is TGCGCCAGCAGCTCAGGGGTTGGGGAGGAGACCCAGTACTTC. This translates into CASSSGVGEETQYF. The chain links TRBV5-1 to TRBJ2-5, with D perhaps matching TRBD1 (6 bases). The V and J ends lost 3 bases and 5 bases respectively, with 14 bases between them. The germline CDR1 and CDR2 sequences are SGHRS and YFSETQ. CDR3 length: 14 amino acids. Together with reference TRBV5-1 and TRBJ2-5, the CDR3 gives the full variable domain: KAGVTQTPRYLIKTRGQQVTLSCSPISGHRSVSWYQQTPGQGLQFLFEYFSETQRNKGNFPGRFSGRQFSNSRSEMNVSTLELGDSALYLCASSSGVGEETQYFGPGTRLLVL.

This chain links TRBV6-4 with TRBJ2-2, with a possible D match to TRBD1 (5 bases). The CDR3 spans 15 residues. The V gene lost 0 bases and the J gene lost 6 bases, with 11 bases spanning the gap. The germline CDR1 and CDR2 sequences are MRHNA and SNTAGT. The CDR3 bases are TGTGCCAGCAGTGACTCTTACAGGAGTGCCGGGGAGCTGTTTTTT. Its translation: CASSDSYRSAGELFF.

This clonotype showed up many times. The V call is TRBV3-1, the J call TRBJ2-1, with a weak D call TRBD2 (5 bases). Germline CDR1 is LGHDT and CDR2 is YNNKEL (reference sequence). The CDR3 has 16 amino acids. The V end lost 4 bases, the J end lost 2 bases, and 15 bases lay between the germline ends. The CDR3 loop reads CASSPIRGSTYNEQFF. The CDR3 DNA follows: TGTGCCAGCAGCCCAATCCGAGGGAGTACCTACAATGAGCAGTTCTTC.

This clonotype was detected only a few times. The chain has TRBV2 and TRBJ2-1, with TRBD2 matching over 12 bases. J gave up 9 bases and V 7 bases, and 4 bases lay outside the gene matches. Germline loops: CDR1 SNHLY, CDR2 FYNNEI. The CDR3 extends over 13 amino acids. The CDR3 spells CASKVLAGGEQFF. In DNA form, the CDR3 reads TGTGCCAGCAAGGTACTAGCGGGAGGTGAGCAGTTCTTC.

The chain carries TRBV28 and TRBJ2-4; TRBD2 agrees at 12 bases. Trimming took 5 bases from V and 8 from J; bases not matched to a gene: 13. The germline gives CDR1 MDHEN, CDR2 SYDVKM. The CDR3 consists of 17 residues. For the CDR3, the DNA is TGTGCCAGCAGTGCTGGGACTAGCGGGCCGATTGGTGACATTCAGTACTTC. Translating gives CASSAGTSGPIGDIQYF.

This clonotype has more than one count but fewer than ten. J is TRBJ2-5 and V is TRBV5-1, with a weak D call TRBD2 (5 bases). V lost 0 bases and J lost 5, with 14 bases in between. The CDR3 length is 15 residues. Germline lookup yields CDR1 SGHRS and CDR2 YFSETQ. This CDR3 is CASSLAVGREETQYF. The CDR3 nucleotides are TGCGCCAGCAGCTTGGCCGTAGGGAGAGAGGAGACCCAGTACTTC.

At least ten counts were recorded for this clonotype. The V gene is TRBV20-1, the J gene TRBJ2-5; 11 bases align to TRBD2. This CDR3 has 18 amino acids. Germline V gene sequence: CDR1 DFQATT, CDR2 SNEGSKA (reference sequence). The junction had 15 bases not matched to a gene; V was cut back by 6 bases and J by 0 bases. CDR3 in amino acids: CSAIVHSRLAGHQETQYF. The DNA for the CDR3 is TGCAGTGCCATAGTCCACTCTCGACTAGCGGGGCACCAAGAGACCCAGTACTTC.

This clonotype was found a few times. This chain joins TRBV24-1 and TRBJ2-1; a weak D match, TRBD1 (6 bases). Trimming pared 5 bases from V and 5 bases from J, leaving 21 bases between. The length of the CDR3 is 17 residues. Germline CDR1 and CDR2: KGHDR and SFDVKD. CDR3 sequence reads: CATSGHEGGLRNNEQFF. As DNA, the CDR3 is TGTGCCACCAGTGGACATGAAGGGGGTCTCAGAAACAATGAGCAGTTCTTC.

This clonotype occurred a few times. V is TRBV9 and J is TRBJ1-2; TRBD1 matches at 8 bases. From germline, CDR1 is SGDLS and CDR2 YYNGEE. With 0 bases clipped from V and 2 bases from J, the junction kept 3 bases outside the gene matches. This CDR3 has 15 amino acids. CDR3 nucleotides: TGTGCCAGCAGCGTAGAACCAGGGGGCAACTATGGCTACACCTTC. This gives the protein CASSVEPGGNYGYTF. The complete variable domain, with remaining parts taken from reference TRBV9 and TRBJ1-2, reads DSGVTQTPKHLITATGQRVTLRCSPRSGDLSVYWYQQSLDQGLQFLIQYYNGEERAKGNILERFSAQQFPDLHSELNLSSLELGDSALYFCASSVEPGGNYGYTFGSGTRLTVV.

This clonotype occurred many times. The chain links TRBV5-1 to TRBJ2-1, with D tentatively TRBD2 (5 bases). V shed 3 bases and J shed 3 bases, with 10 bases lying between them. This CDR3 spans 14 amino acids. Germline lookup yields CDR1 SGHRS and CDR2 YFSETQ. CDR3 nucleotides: TGCGCCAGCAGCTGGACTGCACGCTACAATGAGCAGTTCTTC. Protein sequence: CASSWTARYNEQFF. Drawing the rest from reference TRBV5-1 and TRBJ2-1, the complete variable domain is KAGVTQTPRYLIKTRGQQVTLSCSPISGHRSVSWYQQTPGQGLQFLFEYFSETQRNKGNFPGRFSGRQFSNSRSEMNVSTLELGDSALYLCASSWTARYNEQFFGPGTRLTVL.

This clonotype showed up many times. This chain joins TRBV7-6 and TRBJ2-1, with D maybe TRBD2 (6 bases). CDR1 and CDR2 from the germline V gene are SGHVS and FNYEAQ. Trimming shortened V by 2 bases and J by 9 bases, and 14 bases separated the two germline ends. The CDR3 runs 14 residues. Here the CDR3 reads CASSLHDGRGEQFF. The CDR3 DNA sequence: TGTGCCAGCAGCTTACACGACGGGAGAGGTGAGCAGTTCTTC.

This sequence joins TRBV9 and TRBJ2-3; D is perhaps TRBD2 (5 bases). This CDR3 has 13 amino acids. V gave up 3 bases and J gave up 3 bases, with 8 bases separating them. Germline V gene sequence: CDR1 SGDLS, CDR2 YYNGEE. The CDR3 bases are TGTGCCAGCAGCGGGGGAGTGACAGATACGCAGTATTTT. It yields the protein CASSGGVTDTQYF.